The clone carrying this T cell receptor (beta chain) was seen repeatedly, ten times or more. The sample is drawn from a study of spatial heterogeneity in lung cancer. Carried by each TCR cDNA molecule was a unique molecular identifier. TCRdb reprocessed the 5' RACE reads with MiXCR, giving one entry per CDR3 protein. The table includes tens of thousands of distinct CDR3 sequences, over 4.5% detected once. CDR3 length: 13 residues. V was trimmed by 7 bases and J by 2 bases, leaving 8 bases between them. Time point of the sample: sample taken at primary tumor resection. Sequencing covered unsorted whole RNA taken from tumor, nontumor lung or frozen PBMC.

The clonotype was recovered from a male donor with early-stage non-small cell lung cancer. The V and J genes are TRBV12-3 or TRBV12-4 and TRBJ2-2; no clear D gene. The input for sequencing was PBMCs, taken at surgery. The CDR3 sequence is CASTLSNTGELFF. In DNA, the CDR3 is TGTGCCAGCACCCTATCTAACACCGGGGAGCTGTTTTTT.